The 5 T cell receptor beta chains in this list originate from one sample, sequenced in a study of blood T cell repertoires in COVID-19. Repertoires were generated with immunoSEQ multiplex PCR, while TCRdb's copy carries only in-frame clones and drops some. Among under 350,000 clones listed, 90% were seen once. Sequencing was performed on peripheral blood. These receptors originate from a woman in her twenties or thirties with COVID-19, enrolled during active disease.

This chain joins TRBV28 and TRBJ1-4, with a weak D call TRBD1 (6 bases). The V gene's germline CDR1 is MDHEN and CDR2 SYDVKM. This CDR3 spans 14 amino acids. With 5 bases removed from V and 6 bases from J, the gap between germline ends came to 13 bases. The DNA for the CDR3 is TGTGCCAGCAGTGTACAAACAGGGTATGAAAAACTGTTTTTT. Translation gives CASSVQTGYEKLFF.

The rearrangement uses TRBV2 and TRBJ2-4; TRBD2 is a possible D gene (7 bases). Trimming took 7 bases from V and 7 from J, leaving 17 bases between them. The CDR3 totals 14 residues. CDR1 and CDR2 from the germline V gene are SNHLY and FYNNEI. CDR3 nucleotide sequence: TGTGCCAGCACCGCAGAGGGAGGGGGGAACATTCAGTACTTC. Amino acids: CASTAEGGGNIQYF.

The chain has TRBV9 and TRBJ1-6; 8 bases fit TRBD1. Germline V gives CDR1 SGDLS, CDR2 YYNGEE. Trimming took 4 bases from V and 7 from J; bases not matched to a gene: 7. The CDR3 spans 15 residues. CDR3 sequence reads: CASSQDRASNSPLHF. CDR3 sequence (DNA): TGTGCCAGCAGCCAGGACAGGGCCAGCAATTCACCCCTCCACTTT.

The DNA of the CDR3 is TGTGCCAGCAGACGGAGGGCCTGGAGCACAGATACGCAGTATTTT. Encoded protein: CASRRRAWSTDTQYF. The V and J genes are TRBV7-2 and TRBJ2-3; a weak D match, TRBD2 (6 bases). Trimming stripped 6 bases from V and 0 bases from J, with 13 bases between. The germline V gene has CDR1 SGHTA and CDR2 FQGNSA. The CDR3 length is 15 residues.

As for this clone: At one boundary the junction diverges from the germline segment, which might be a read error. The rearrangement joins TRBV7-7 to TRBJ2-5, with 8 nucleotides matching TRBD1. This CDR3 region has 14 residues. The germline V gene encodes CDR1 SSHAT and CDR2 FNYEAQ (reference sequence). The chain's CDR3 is CASSPGTGTETQYF. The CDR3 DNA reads TGTGCTAGCAGCCCCGGGACAGGAACAGAGACCCAGTACTTC.